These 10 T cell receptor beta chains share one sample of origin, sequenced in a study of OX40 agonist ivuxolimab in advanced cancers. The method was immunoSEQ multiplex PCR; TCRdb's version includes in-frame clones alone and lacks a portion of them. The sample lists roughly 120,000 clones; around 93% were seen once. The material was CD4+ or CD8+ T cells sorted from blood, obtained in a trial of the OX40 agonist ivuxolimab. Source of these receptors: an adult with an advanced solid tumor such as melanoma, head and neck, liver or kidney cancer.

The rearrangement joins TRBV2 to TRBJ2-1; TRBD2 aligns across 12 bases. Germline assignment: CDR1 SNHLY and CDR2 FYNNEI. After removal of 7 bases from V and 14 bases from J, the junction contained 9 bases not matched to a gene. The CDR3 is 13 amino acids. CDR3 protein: CASNGASGRAKFF. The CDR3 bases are TGTGCCAGCAACGGAGCTAGCGGGAGGGCCAAGTTCTTC.

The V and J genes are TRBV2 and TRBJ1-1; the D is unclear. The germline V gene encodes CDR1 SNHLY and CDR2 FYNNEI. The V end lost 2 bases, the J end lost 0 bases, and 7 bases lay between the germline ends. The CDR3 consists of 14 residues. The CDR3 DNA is TGTGCCAGCAGTGAAATAACAGTGAACACTGAAGCTTTCTTT. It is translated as CASSEITVNTEAFF.

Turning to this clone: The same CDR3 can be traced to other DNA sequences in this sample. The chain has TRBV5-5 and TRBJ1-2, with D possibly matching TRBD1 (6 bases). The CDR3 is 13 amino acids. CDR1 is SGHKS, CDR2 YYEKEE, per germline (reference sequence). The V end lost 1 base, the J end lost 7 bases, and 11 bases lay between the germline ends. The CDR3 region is CASSLSGAGGYTF. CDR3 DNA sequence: TGTGCCAGCAGCTTGTCAGGGGCAGGTGGCTACACCTTC.

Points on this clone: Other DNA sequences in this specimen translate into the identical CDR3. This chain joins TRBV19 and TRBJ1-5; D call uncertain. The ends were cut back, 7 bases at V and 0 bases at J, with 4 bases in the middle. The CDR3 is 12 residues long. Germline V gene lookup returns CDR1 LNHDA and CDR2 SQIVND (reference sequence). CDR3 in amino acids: CASTDSNQPQHF. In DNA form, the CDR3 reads TGTGCCAGTACTGATAGCAATCAGCCCCAGCATTTT.

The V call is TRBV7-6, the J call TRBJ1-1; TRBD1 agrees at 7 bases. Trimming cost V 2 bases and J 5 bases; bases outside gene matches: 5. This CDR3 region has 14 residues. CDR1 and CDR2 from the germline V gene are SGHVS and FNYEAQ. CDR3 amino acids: CASSLSTGITEAFF. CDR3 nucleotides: TGTGCCAGCAGCTTATCGACAGGGATTACTGAAGCTTTCTTT.

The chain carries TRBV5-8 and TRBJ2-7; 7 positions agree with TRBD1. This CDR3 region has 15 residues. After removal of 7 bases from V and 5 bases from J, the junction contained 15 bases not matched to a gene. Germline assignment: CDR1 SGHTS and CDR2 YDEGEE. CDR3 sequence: CASRDQGGSWDEQYF. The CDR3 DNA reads TGTGCCAGCCGCGACCAAGGGGGCTCTTGGGACGAGCAGTACTTC.

The CDR3, as DNA: TGTGCCAGCACCTACAAACAGGGGGCGTATGGCTACACCTTC. This encodes CASTYKQGAYGYTF. V is TRBV6-5 and J is TRBJ1-2; TRBD1 agrees at 9 bases. With V trimmed by 7 bases and J by 5 bases, 8 bases remained unmatched. Germline V gene data show CDR1 as MNHEY and CDR2 as SVGAGI. CDR3 length: 14 residues.

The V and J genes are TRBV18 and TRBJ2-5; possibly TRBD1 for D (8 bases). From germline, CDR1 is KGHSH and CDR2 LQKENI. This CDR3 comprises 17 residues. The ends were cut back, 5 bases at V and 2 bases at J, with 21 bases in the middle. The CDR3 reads CASSSLRTGGGQETQYF. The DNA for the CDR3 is TGTGCCAGCTCATCCCTACGTACAGGGGGGGGACAAGAGACCCAGTACTTC. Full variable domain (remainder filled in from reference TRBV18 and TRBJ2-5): NAGVMQNPRHLVRRRGQEARLRCSPMKGHSHVYWYRQLPEEGLKFMVYLQKENIIDESGMPKERFSAEFPKEGPSILRIQQVVRGDSAAYFCASSSLRTGGGQETQYFGPGTRLLVL.

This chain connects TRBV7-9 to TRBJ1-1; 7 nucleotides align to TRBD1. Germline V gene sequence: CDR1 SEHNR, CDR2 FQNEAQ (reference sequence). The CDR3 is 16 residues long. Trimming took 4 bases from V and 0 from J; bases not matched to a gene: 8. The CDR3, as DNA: TGTGCCAGCAGCTCGGGACAGAGAGTAATGAACACTGAAGCTTTCTTT. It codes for CASSSGQRVMNTEAFF.

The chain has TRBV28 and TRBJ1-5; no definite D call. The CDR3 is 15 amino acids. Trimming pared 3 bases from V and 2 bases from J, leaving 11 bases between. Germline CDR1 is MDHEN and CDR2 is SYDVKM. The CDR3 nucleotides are TGTGCCAGCAGTTTCCCGGGCTCGGGCAATCAGCCCCAGCATTTT. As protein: CASSFPGSGNQPQHF.